These 10 T cell receptor beta chains came from one sample sequenced in a study of blood T cell repertoires in COVID-19. This table comes from immunoSEQ multiplex PCR, and its TCRdb copy is limited to in-frame clones, with some not included. This table holds about 90,000 clones, about 81% found once. The sequenced sample consisted of peripheral blood. The receptors come from a human donor in a cohort sampled during active COVID-19.

The chain combines TRBV7-8 with TRBJ1-2, with a tentative D call TRBD1 (5 bases). V was trimmed by 5 bases and J by 5 bases, leaving 12 bases between them. The CDR3 sequence is 13 residues long. The germline V gene encodes CDR1 SGHVS and CDR2 FQNEAQ. The CDR3 DNA is TGTGCCAGCAGCCCGACAGTTCCTTATGGCTACACCTTC. Amino acid sequence: CASSPTVPYGYTF.

Notes on this clone: This could be a read error, since a much larger clone is one nucleotide away. This sequence joins TRBV11-2 and TRBJ1-1; D gene ambiguous. Deletions cut 1 base from V and 1 base from J, with 4 bases between. This CDR3 comprises 13 residues. CDR1 is SGHAT, CDR2 FQNNGV, per germline. CDR3 sequence reads: CASSLARNTEAFF. The CDR3 coding sequence is TGTGCCAGCAGCTTAGCCAGGAACACTGAAGCTTTCTTT. Looking up the rest from reference TRBV11-2 and TRBJ1-1 gives the full variable domain: EAGVAQSPRYKIIEKRQSVAFWCNPISGHATLYWYQQILGQGPKLLIQFQNNGVVDDSQLPKDRFSAERLKGVDSTLKIQPAKLEDSAVYLCASSLARNTEAFFGQGTRLTVV.

The V and J genes are TRBV28 and TRBJ1-5, with D tentatively TRBD1 (5 bases). Trimming cost V 6 bases and J 1 base, with 13 bases left between them. This CDR3 spans 15 amino acids. In germline, CDR1 is MDHEN, CDR2 SYDVKM. In nucleotides, the CDR3 is TGTGCCAGCAGGAGAGCGAAGGGGAGCAATCAGCCCCAGCATTTT. Its protein is CASRRAKGSNQPQHF.

The sample holds a few counts of this clone. The rearrangement uses TRBV11-2 and TRBJ1-4; 8 nucleotides match TRBD1. V was clipped by 3 bases and J by 8 bases; unmatched bases: 5. The germline V gene encodes CDR1 SGHAT and CDR2 FQNNGV. The CDR3 is made up of 14 amino acids. The CDR3 is CASSFTGGMEKLFF. CDR3 DNA sequence: TGTGCCAGCAGCTTTACAGGGGGGATGGAAAAACTGTTTTTT.

This chain connects TRBV5-1 to TRBJ1-5; D not certain. Deletions cut 4 bases from V and 4 bases from J, with 12 bases between. Germline CDR1 reads SGHRS; CDR2 reads YFSETQ. The CDR3 extends over 14 amino acids. This CDR3 is CASSPEGSNQPQHF. For the CDR3, the DNA is TGCGCCAGCAGCCCGGAGGGTAGTAATCAGCCCCAGCATTTT.

The chain employs TRBV25-1 and TRBJ2-5; a possible D gene is TRBD2 (6 bases). The V gene's germline CDR1 is MGHDK and CDR2 SYGVNS. CDR3 length equals 13 residues. Trimming removed 7 bases from V and 0 bases from J, with 9 bases in between. The CDR3 spells CASTGLYQETQYF. CDR3 bases: TGTGCCAGCACGGGACTCTACCAAGAGACCCAGTACTTC. The full variable domain, its missing parts supplied by reference TRBV25-1 and TRBJ2-5, is EADIYQTPRYLVIGTGKKITLECSQTMGHDKMYWYQQDPGMELHLIHYSYGVNSTEKGDLSSESTVSRIRTEHFPLTLESARPSHTSQYLCASTGLYQETQYFGPGTRLLVL.

In its sample, this clone was seen a few times. The chain is built from TRBV10-3 and TRBJ1-2; unclear D gene. From germline, CDR1 is ENHRY and CDR2 SYGVKD. Trimming removed 5 bases from V and 8 bases from J, with 12 bases in between. The CDR3 spans 12 residues. The CDR3 nucleotides read TGTGCCATCAGTCCGCCTAACGGGGGCTACACCTTC. The encoded protein is CAISPPNGGYTF.

The V and J genes are TRBV30 and TRBJ1-6; D not resolved. This CDR3 region has 14 residues. Between the trimmed V and J ends, which lost 8 bases and 0 bases, there was a span of 11 bases. Germline V gives CDR1 GTSNPN, CDR2 SVGIG (reference sequence). The CDR3 coding sequence is TGTGCCCTCCGGAGGAGCTCCTATAATTCACCCCTCCACTTT. Translation gives CALRRSSYNSPLHF.

This chain uses TRBV12-2 with TRBJ2-7; the table names TRBD2, a call not compared with the DNA. TRBV12-2 is termed a pseudogene. The CDR3 spans 15 residues. The CDR3 reads CASRFRRGRSYEQYF. The CDR3 region has the DNA TGTGCAAGTCGCTTCAGGAGAGGGAGGTCCTACGAGCAGTACTTC.

The chain links TRBV24-1 to TRBJ1-2, with D possibly TRBD1 on 6 matching bases. This CDR3 is built from 14 residues. Trimming took 8 bases from V and 4 from J, leaving 16 bases between them. CDR1 is KGHDR and CDR2 is SFDVKD in the germline V gene. The CDR3 loop is CATTPSDRTYGYTF. CDR3 sequence (DNA): TGTGCCACCACCCCATCGGACAGAACCTATGGCTACACCTTC.